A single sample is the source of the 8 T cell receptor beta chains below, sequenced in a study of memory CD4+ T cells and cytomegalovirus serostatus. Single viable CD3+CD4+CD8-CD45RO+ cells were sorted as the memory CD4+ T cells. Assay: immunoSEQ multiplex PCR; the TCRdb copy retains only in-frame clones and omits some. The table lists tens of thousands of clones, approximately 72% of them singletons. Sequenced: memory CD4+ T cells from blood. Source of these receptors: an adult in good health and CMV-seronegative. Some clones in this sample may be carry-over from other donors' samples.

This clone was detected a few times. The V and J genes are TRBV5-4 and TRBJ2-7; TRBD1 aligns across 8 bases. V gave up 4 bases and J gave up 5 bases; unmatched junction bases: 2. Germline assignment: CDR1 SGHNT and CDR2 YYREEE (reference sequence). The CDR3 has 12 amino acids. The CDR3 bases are TGTGCCAGCAGCCTGGACAGGGACGAGCAGTACTTC. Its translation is CASSLDRDEQYF.

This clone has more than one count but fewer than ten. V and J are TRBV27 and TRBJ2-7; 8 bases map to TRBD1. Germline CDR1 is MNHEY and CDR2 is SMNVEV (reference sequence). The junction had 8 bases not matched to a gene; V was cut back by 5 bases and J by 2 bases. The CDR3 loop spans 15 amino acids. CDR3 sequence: CASSPRTGRTYEQYF. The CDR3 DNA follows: TGTGCCAGCAGTCCTCGGACAGGGAGGACCTACGAGCAGTACTTC.

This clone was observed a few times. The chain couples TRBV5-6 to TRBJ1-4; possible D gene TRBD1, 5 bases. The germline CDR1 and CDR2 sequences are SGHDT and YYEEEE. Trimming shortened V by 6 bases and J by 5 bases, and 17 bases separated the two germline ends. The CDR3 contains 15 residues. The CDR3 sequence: CASTRGGGLNEKLFF. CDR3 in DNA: TGTGCCAGCACCCGTGGGGGGGGACTAAATGAAAAACTGTTTTTT.

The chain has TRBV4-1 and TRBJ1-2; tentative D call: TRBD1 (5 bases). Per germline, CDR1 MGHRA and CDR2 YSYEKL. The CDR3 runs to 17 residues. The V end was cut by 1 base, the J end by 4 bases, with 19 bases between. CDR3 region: CASSQVLSQGGGYGYTF. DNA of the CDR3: TGCGCCAGCAGCCAAGTTTTATCCCAGGGCGGGGGCTATGGCTACACCTTC.

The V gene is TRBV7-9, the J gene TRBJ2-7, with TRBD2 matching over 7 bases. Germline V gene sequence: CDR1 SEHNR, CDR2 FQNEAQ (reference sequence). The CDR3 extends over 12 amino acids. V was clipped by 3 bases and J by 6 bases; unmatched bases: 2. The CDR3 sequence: CASSLGRGEQYF. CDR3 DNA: TGTGCCAGCAGCTTGGGGAGGGGCGAGCAGTACTTC.

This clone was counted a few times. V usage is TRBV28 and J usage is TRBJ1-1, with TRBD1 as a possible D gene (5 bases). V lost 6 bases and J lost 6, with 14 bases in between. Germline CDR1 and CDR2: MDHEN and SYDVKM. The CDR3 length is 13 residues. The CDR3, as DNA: TGTGCCAGCAGAATTCAGGGAAGGGCTGAAGCTTTCTTT. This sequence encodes CASRIQGRAEAFF.

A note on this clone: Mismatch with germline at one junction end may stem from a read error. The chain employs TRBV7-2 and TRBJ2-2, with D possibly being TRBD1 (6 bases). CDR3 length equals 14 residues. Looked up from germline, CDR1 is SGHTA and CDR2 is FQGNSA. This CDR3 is CASSFNRDTGELFF. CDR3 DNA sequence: TGTGCCAGCAGCTTTAATAGGGACACAGGGGAGCTGTTTTTT.

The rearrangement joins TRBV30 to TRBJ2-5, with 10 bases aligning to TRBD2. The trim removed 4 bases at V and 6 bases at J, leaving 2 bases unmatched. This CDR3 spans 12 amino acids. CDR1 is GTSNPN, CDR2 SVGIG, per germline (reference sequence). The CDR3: CAWTTSGQTQYF. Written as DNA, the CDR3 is TGTGCCTGGACGACTAGCGGGCAGACCCAGTACTTC.